One and the same sample provided the 28 T cell receptor beta chains below, sequenced in a study of OX40 agonist ivuxolimab in advanced cancers. Sequencing was performed with immunoSEQ multiplex PCR; in TCRdb, only in-frame clones are kept and a portion is missing. The sample lists 75,000 to 90,000 clones; approximately 85% were seen once. The sequencing here drew on CD4+ or CD8+ T cells sorted from blood, taken in a trial of the OX40 agonist ivuxolimab. These receptors were collected from an adult with an advanced solid tumor such as melanoma, head and neck, liver or kidney cancer.

This chain joins TRBV27 and TRBJ2-3, with 7 bases fitting TRBD1. CDR3 size: 14 residues. The J segment lost 9 bases and the V segment lost 5 bases, leaving 11 bases of the junction unmatched. Germline V CDR1 and CDR2: MNHEY, SMNVEV (reference sequence). CDR3 sequence (DNA): TGTGCCAGCAGTCCAACAGACCCCAGGGGGACGCAGTATTTT. Translated, it gives CASSPTDPRGTQYF.

This chain uses TRBV7-2 with TRBJ1-2, with D maybe TRBD1 (6 bases). The CDR3 runs 15 residues. CDR1 and CDR2 (germline): SGHTA, FQGNSA. Trimming pared 4 bases from V and 3 bases from J, leaving 15 bases between. DNA of the CDR3: TGTGCCAGCAGCTGGAGGGACACTTCTCACTATGGCTACACCTTC. This sequence encodes CASSWRDTSHYGYTF.

This clone was observed a handful of times. This sample also contains other DNA sequences that code for the same CDR3. The chain carries TRBV7-2 and TRBJ2-1; 8 bases line up with TRBD1. Germline values: CDR1 SGHTA, CDR2 FQGNSA. The CDR3 consists of 15 residues. V shed 1 base, J shed 4 bases, and the junction held 3 bases outside the gene matches. The CDR3 bases are TGTGCCAGCAGCTTAGTCGGGACAGGTTACAATGAGCAGTTCTTC. Amino acid sequence: CASSLVGTGYNEQFF.

Only a few counts were recorded for this clone. The rearrangement joins TRBV2 to TRBJ1-5; D is undetermined. Trimming shortened V by 3 bases and J by 4 bases, and 16 bases separated the two germline ends. The CDR3 extends over 16 amino acids. From germline, CDR1 is SNHLY and CDR2 FYNNEI. CDR3 nucleotide sequence: TGTGCCAGCAGTGAGGTGAAGGGTTTCTCGAATCAGCCCCAGCATTTT. Translation: CASSEVKGFSNQPQHF.

This clone has just a few counts. V is TRBV4-1 and J is TRBJ1-6, with TRBD1 as a possible D gene (5 bases). V lost 4 bases, J lost 0 bases, and 13 bases lay in between. This CDR3 comprises 17 residues. The germline CDR1 and CDR2 sequences are MGHRA and YSYEKL. CDR3 loop: CASSLRPGSSYNSPLHF. CDR3 DNA sequence: TGCGCCAGCAGCCTCCGACCAGGGAGCTCCTATAATTCACCCCTCCACTTT.

The J gene is TRBJ1-6, the V gene TRBV7-2, with D perhaps matching TRBD1 (6 bases). This CDR3 comprises 12 residues. Germline CDR1 and CDR2: SGHTA and FQGNSA. Trimming pared 0 bases from V and 14 bases from J, leaving 8 bases between. The CDR3 DNA reads as TGTGCCAGCAGCTTAGCGCAGGGGACCCTCCACTTT. The encoded protein is CASSLAQGTLHF.

The V and J genes are TRBV10-3 and TRBJ2-7; D may be TRBD1 (5 bases). V lost 4 bases and J lost 5, with 12 bases in between. The CDR3 sequence is 13 residues long. In germline, CDR1 is ENHRY, CDR2 SYGVKD. The CDR3 loop reads CAISGAGRDEQYF. The CDR3 DNA reads as TGTGCCATCAGTGGCGCAGGGCGCGACGAGCAGTACTTC.

The chain's CDR3 is CASSTGRAYYGYTF. For the CDR3, the DNA is TGTGCCAGCAGCACCGGCAGGGCTTACTATGGCTACACCTTC. The gene calls are TRBV6-5 and TRBJ1-2; TRBD1 might be the D (5 bases). V dropped 6 bases and J dropped 3 bases, with 14 bases sitting between them. There are 14 residues in the CDR3. Germline CDR1 reads MNHEY; CDR2 reads SVGAGI.

A single count supports this clone. Likely a read error: the CDR3 ends without its conserved phenylalanine or tryptophan. V is TRBV30 and J is TRBJ1-5; 10 bases are a match to TRBD1. Germline trimming cut 1 base from V and 7 bases from J; bases unmatched to any gene: 7. Germline CDR1 and CDR2: GTSNPN and SVGIG (reference sequence). The CDR3 contains 15 residues. The CDR3 loop is CAWSATGGLGQPQHL. The CDR3 nucleotides are TGTGCCTGGAGTGCGACAGGGGGCTTGGGACAGCCCCAGCATCTT.

The chain has TRBV2 and TRBJ2-2, with D hard to call. CDR3 length: 12 amino acids. Looked up from germline, CDR1 is SNHLY and CDR2 is FYNNEI. Trimming took 6 bases from V and 1 from J, leaving 3 bases between them. CDR3 region: CASSQNTGELFF. For the CDR3, the DNA is TGTGCCAGCAGCCAGAACACCGGGGAGCTGTTTTTT.

J is TRBJ1-5 and V is TRBV27; TRBD1 aligns across 9 bases. The CDR3 length is 14 residues. With V trimmed by 6 bases and J by 5 bases, 5 bases remained unmatched. Germline-derived CDR1 and CDR2 are MNHEY and SMNVEV (reference sequence). The CDR3 spells CASSPGQGYQPQHF. CDR3 nucleotide sequence: TGTGCCAGCAGCCCGGGACAGGGCTATCAGCCCCAGCATTTT.

A few counts support this clone. The chain is built from TRBV21-1 and TRBJ1-6; no check of the table's D call, TRBD1, against the DNA was made. TRBV21-1 is annotated as a pseudogene. The CDR3 has 13 amino acids. The CDR3 region has the DNA TGTGCCAGCAGCGAGGACACGCCTTCACCCCTCCACTTT. Translation gives CASSEDTPSPLHF.

The rearrangement joins TRBV7-9 to TRBJ2-3; 15 positions match TRBD2. Germline assignment: CDR1 SEHNR and CDR2 FQNEAQ (reference sequence). V lost 5 bases and J lost 2; bases outside the gene matches: 5. The CDR3 spans 17 residues. The CDR3 region is CASSEGLAGGPTDTQYF. The DNA of the CDR3 is TGTGCCAGCAGCGAAGGACTAGCGGGGGGGCCCACAGATACGCAGTATTTT.

This clone was seen more than once but under ten times. J is TRBJ2-6 and V is TRBV7-2; D remains ambiguous. The CDR3 loop spans 17 amino acids. Germline loops: CDR1 SGHTA, CDR2 FQGNSA. V lost 0 bases and J lost 0, with 9 bases in between. The CDR3 loop reads CASSLAPVGSGANVLTF. DNA for the CDR3: TGTGCCAGCAGCTTAGCGCCAGTCGGCTCTGGGGCCAACGTCCTGACTTTC.

CDR3 sequence reads: CASSLGVGANYGYTF. CDR3 bases: TGTGCCAGCAGCTTAGGGGTCGGAGCTAACTATGGCTACACCTTC. This rearrangement joins TRBV7-9 to TRBJ1-2, with D hard to call. Trimming took 1 base from V and 0 from J, leaving 9 bases between them. Germline V lookup: CDR1 SEHNR, CDR2 FQNEAQ (reference sequence). The CDR3 is 15 residues long.

The chain couples TRBV9 to TRBJ2-5, with 10 bases that match TRBD2. V lost 1 base, J lost 1 base, and 4 bases stayed unmatched. CDR3 length: 16 amino acids. CDR1 SGDLS and CDR2 YYNGEE come from the germline V gene. The CDR3 is CASSVSSSGGQETQYF. Written as DNA, the CDR3 is TGTGCCAGCAGCGTAAGTTCTAGCGGGGGCCAAGAGACCCAGTACTTC.

The chain combines TRBV4-2 with TRBJ2-3; D is possibly TRBD1 or TRBD2 (5 bases each). Germline assignment: CDR1 LGHNA and CDR2 YNFKEQ. V lost 4 bases, J lost 0 bases, and 14 bases lay in between. CDR3 size: 16 residues. In nucleotides, the CDR3 is TGTGCCAGCAGCCGGAATGTGGGGGAAAGCACAGATACGCAGTATTTT. It yields the protein CASSRNVGESTDTQYF.

This clone was seen only a few times. The V and J genes are TRBV7-9 and TRBJ1-1, with 10 bases identical to TRBD1. Looked up from germline, CDR1 is SEHNR and CDR2 is FQNEAQ (reference sequence). This CDR3 is built from 14 residues. The V gene end was trimmed by 6 bases and the J gene end by 5 bases; junction bases not matched to a gene: 6. The CDR3 here is CASRDRGRTTEAFF. The CDR3 coding sequence is TGTGCCAGCAGAGACAGGGGGCGAACAACTGAAGCTTTCTTT.

The chain combines TRBV2 with TRBJ1-5; D gene ambiguous. Trimming removed 3 bases from V and 2 bases from J, with 5 bases in between. Germline V gives CDR1 SNHLY, CDR2 FYNNEI. The length of the CDR3 is 13 residues. The CDR3 reads CASSDSGNQPQHF. The CDR3 DNA follows: TGTGCCAGCAGTGACAGTGGCAATCAGCCCCAGCATTTT.

The chain couples TRBV6-1 to TRBJ1-5; no definite D call. The CDR3 has 11 amino acids. With 1 base removed from V and 10 bases from J, the gap between germline ends came to 5 bases. Germline V gives CDR1 MNHNS, CDR2 SASEGT. Here the CDR3 reads CASSEVGPQHF. The CDR3 region has the DNA TGTGCCAGCAGTGAAGTCGGTCCCCAGCATTTT.

This sequence joins TRBV28 and TRBJ1-5; D ambiguous. From germline, CDR1 is MDHEN and CDR2 SYDVKM. V lost 6 bases and J lost 6, with 15 bases in between. The CDR3 loop spans 14 amino acids. The CDR3 reads CASSHRPLGQPQHF. For the CDR3, the DNA is TGTGCCAGCAGCCACCGCCCCCTTGGTCAGCCCCAGCATTTT.

This clone was counted a few times. The CDR3 DNA sequence: TGTGCCAGCAGTGTACTAGCGCGTGAGCAGTTCTTC. Translation gives CASSVLAREQFF. This chain links TRBV2 with TRBJ2-1; TRBD2 agrees at 7 bases. The J segment lost 9 bases and the V segment lost 4 bases, leaving 3 bases of the junction unmatched. The CDR3 is 12 residues long. Per germline, CDR1 SNHLY and CDR2 FYNNEI.

CDR3 sequence reads: CASSPGTGRTYGYTF. The CDR3 nucleotides read TGCGCCAGCAGCCCAGGGACAGGGCGGACCTATGGCTACACCTTC. V and J are TRBV5-1 and TRBJ1-2; 9 bases are a match to TRBD1. The CDR3 consists of 15 residues. Looked up from germline, CDR1 is SGHRS and CDR2 is YFSETQ. With V trimmed by 4 bases and J by 4 bases, 8 bases remained unmatched.

The chain combines TRBV15 with TRBJ2-7; 8 bases match TRBD1. Trimming cost V 11 bases and J 2 bases; bases outside gene matches: 8. Germline loops: CDR1 LNHNV, CDR2 YYDKDF (reference sequence). The CDR3 contains 13 residues. CDR3 loop: CASSQGGTYEQYF. The CDR3 DNA follows: TGTGCCTCGTCACAGGGGGGAACCTACGAGCAGTACTTC.

The chain joins TRBV7-9 to TRBJ1-1; no definite D call. Germline CDR1 and CDR2: SEHNR and FQNEAQ (reference sequence). The V end lost 1 base, the J end lost 5 bases, and 8 bases lay between the germline ends. The CDR3 loop spans 13 amino acids. Here the CDR3 DNA reads TGTGCCAGCAGCTTAGAGGCGGGGACTGAAGCTTTCTTT. Protein sequence: CASSLEAGTEAFF. The full variable domain, its missing parts supplied by reference TRBV7-9 and TRBJ1-1, is DTGVSQNPRHKITKRGQNVTFRCDPISEHNRLYWYRQTLGQGPEFLTYFQNEAQLEKSRLLSDRFSAERPKGSFSTLEIQRTEQGDSAMYLCASSLEAGTEAFFGQGTRLTVV.

V and J are TRBV11-2 and TRBJ1-2; D call uncertain. CDR3 size: 13 residues. V lost 5 bases to trimming and J lost 8 bases, with 15 bases between them. Germline lookup yields CDR1 SGHAT and CDR2 FQNNGV. CDR3 in amino acids: CASSPPWGTGYTF. CDR3 DNA sequence: TGTGCCAGCAGCCCGCCCTGGGGTACGGGCTACACCTTC.

This clone was recorded only once. V and J are TRBV19 and TRBJ1-2; tentatively, D is TRBD1 (5 bases). Trimming shortened V by 5 bases and J by 1 base, and 11 bases separated the two germline ends. Germline CDR1 and CDR2: LNHDA and SQIVND (reference sequence). The CDR3 covers 14 residues. CDR3 sequence reads: CASSVSGGNYGYTF. CDR3 in DNA: TGTGCCAGTAGTGTCTCGGGGGGTAACTATGGCTACACCTTC.

The V and J genes are TRBV6-5 and TRBJ2-5, with D possibly being TRBD2 (5 bases). Between the trimmed V and J ends, which lost 5 bases and 5 bases, there was a span of 15 bases. Germline V gene data show CDR1 as MNHEY and CDR2 as SVGAGI. This CDR3 comprises 14 residues. CDR3 sequence reads: CASSPRTLGETQYF. As DNA, the CDR3 is TGTGCCAGCAGTCCCCGAACACTAGGGGAGACCCAGTACTTC.